What follows are 20 T cell receptor beta chains derived from one specimen sequenced in a study of T cell responses to AZD1222 COVID-19 vaccine. Assay: immunoSEQ multiplex PCR; the TCRdb copy retains only in-frame clones and omits some. Of some 180,000 clones in the sample, approximately 91% were seen once. The sequencing here drew on peripheral blood, taken 28 days after the second AZD1222 dose. The receptors were gathered from an adult who received the AZD1222 COVID-19 vaccine.

There are a few counts of this clone. The chain is built from TRBV6-6 and TRBJ2-1, with a weak D call TRBD2 (5 bases). V was trimmed by 8 bases and J by 0 bases, leaving 17 bases between them. Germline CDR1 is MNHNY and CDR2 is SVGAGI (reference sequence). The CDR3 consists of 16 residues. The CDR3 protein is CASSVGGLSSYNEQFF. The CDR3 DNA is TGTGCCAGCTCCGTGGGCGGGTTAAGCTCCTACAATGAGCAGTTCTTC.

CDR3 amino acids: CASSYGGAETQYF. The CDR3 coding sequence is TGTGCCAGCAGTTACGGCGGGGCAGAGACCCAGTACTTC. The rearrangement joins TRBV6-2 or TRBV6-3 to TRBJ2-5; maybe TRBD2 (6 bases). The V end was cut by 2 bases, the J end by 4 bases, with 8 bases between. There are 13 residues in the CDR3. Germline V gives CDR1 MNHEY, CDR2 SVGEGT.

The chain links TRBV7-2 to TRBJ2-3; 10 bases line up with TRBD2. Germline assignment: CDR1 SGHTA and CDR2 FQGNSA. V lost 1 base to trimming and J lost 0 bases; unmatched junction nucleotides: 7. The CDR3 loop spans 18 amino acids. The CDR3 here is CASSLEASGGASTDTQYF. CDR3 bases: TGTGCCAGCAGCTTAGAGGCTAGCGGGGGTGCTAGCACAGATACGCAGTATTTT.

This clone was counted only a few times. The V call is TRBV30, the J call TRBJ2-2; TRBD1 might be the D (5 bases). The germline V gene has CDR1 GTSNPN and CDR2 SVGIG (reference sequence). There are 15 residues in the CDR3. The V gene lost 2 bases and the J gene lost 6 bases, with 16 bases spanning the gap. The CDR3 reads CAWSKDSRRSGELFF. The CDR3, as DNA: TGTGCCTGGAGTAAAGACAGTCGCCGTTCCGGGGAGCTGTTTTTT.

The chain employs TRBV7-6 and TRBJ2-7; 7 positions agree with TRBD1. This CDR3 is 16 amino acids long. CDR1 is SGHVS, CDR2 FNYEAQ, per germline. V was clipped by 4 bases and J by 2 bases; unmatched bases: 11. The CDR3 nucleotides read TGTGCCAGCAGCTCTCGCCGACAGGGCCTACCCTACGAGCAGTACTTC. It is translated as CASSSRRQGLPYEQYF.

Comment on this clone: The same CDR3 also results from other DNA sequences found in this sample. The V call is TRBV3-1 (or the pseudogene TRBV3-2), the J call TRBJ2-7; no clear D gene. The CDR3 totals 13 residues. Trimming took off 0 bases at V and 2 bases at J, with 5 bases between the two ends. The V gene's germline CDR1 is LGHDT and CDR2 YNNKEL (reference sequence). The CDR3 reads CASSQDPPYEQYF. The CDR3 nucleotides are TGTGCCAGCAGCCAAGATCCCCCCTACGAGCAGTACTTC.

This clone appeared once. V and J are TRBV5-1 and TRBJ2-5; 9 bases align to TRBD2. Unmatched junction bases numbered 5, after V lost 0 bases and J lost 2 bases. The CDR3 has 16 amino acids. Germline CDR1 is SGHRS and CDR2 is YFSETQ. CDR3 coding DNA: TGCGCCAGCAGCTTGGGAGCTAGCGGGGAACAAGAGACCCAGTACTTC. Amino acid sequence: CASSLGASGEQETQYF.

The rearrangement links TRBV6-2 or TRBV6-3 to TRBJ1-6; a possible D gene is TRBD1 (6 bases). CDR1 MNHEY and CDR2 SVGEGT come from the germline V gene. The CDR3 has 16 residues. Trimming removed 6 bases at V and 3 bases at J, with 15 bases between. CDR3 region: CASSTSGHLYNSPLHF. The CDR3 nucleotides are TGTGCCAGCAGCACCTCGGGACACCTCTATAATTCACCCCTCCACTTT.

With regard to this clone: This CDR3 is also generated by other DNA sequences in the sample. This sequence joins TRBV9 and TRBJ1-1; D is unresolved. This CDR3 has 14 residues. V lost 0 bases and J 1 base, leaving 7 bases between the germline ends. Germline CDR1 is SGDLS and CDR2 is YYNGEE. The CDR3, as DNA: TGTGCCAGCAGCGTAGGGCCGGAGAACACTGAAGCTTTCTTT. Translating gives CASSVGPENTEAFF.

The chain links TRBV6-6 to TRBJ1-1; no clear D gene. V lost 0 bases and J 11 bases, leaving 10 bases between the germline ends. The CDR3 contains 12 residues. The germline CDR1 and CDR2 sequences are MNHNY and SVGAGI (reference sequence). The chain's CDR3 is CASSYSTNEAFF. The DNA of the CDR3 is TGTGCCAGCAGTTACTCGACCAACGAGGCTTTCTTT.

The CDR3 region has the DNA TGTGCCAGCAGCGGCGGGACTAGCGGGAGAGCCCAAGAGACCCAGTACTTC. Translating gives CASSGGTSGRAQETQYF. V gene TRBV3-1 (or the pseudogene TRBV3-2) combines with J gene TRBJ2-5; the match to TRBD2 covers 14 bases. The CDR3 sequence is 17 residues long. The junction had 6 bases not matched to a gene; V was cut back by 5 bases and J by 1 base. Looked up from germline, CDR1 is LGHDT and CDR2 is YNNKEL (reference sequence).

The chain combines TRBV19 with TRBJ2-1, with 9 bases matching TRBD2. In germline, CDR1 is LNHDA, CDR2 SQIVND (reference sequence). After removal of 6 bases from V and 4 bases from J, the junction contained 10 bases not matched to a gene. The CDR3 length is 16 residues. In DNA form, the CDR3 reads TGTGCCAGTAGGAGGAGACTAGCGGAGGAATACAATGAGCAGTTCTTC. The encoded protein is CASRRRLAEEYNEQFF. The full variable domain, rest sourced from reference TRBV19 and TRBJ2-1, is DGGITQSPKYLFRKEGQNVTLSCEQNLNHDAMYWYRQDPGQGLRLIYYSQIVNDFQKGDIAEGYSVSREKKESFPLTVTSAQKNPTAFYLCASRRRLAEEYNEQFFGPGTRLTVL.

The chain is built from TRBV21-1 and TRBJ2-5; the table's TRBD2 call for D was not verified on the DNA. TRBV21-1 is flagged as a pseudogene. The CDR3 sequence is 17 residues long. The CDR3 is CASSKGYIAGREETQYF. The DNA of the CDR3 is TGTGCCAGCAGCAAAGGATATATAGCGGGAAGAGAAGAGACCCAGTACTTC.

J is TRBJ2-2 and V is TRBV24-1; D possibly matches TRBD1 or TRBD2 (6 bases each). Trimming shortened V by 0 bases and J by 4 bases, and 11 bases separated the two germline ends. Germline CDR1 reads KGHDR; CDR2 reads SFDVKD. This CDR3 spans 16 amino acids. The CDR3 region is CATSDLAQGGTGELFF. As DNA, the CDR3 is TGTGCCACCAGTGATTTGGCACAGGGAGGCACCGGGGAGCTGTTTTTT.

V and J are TRBV2 and TRBJ2-5, with TRBD1 matching 11 bases. Germline assignment: CDR1 SNHLY and CDR2 FYNNEI. There are 16 residues in the CDR3. The ends lost 2 bases at V and 5 bases at J; junction bases unmatched: 7. CDR3 residues: CASSETGTGGFETQYF. In DNA, the CDR3 is TGTGCCAGCAGTGAAACCGGGACAGGGGGTTTCGAGACCCAGTACTTC.

This sequence joins TRBV4-1 and TRBJ1-2; D is perhaps TRBD1 (6 bases). The V and J ends lost 4 bases and 4 bases respectively, with 16 bases between them. Germline values: CDR1 MGHRA, CDR2 YSYEKL. This CDR3 spans 15 amino acids. The CDR3 reads CASSPAGVMSYGYTF. The CDR3 DNA follows: TGCGCCAGCAGCCCGGCAGGGGTGATGAGCTATGGCTACACCTTC.

This clone was seen once. The chain employs TRBV19 and TRBJ1-1; D is uncertain. Trimming took off 3 bases at V and 0 bases at J, with 2 bases between the two ends. CDR1 is LNHDA and CDR2 is SQIVND in the germline V gene (reference sequence). There are 12 residues in the CDR3. CDR3 loop: CASSILNTEAFF. CDR3 in DNA: TGTGCCAGTAGTATTTTGAACACTGAAGCTTTCTTT.

The rearrangement links TRBV11-2 to TRBJ2-7; D is unclear. The CDR3 is 14 amino acids. CDR1 and CDR2 (germline): SGHAT, FQNNGV. The V and J ends lost 1 base and 0 bases respectively, with 7 bases between them. This CDR3 reads CASSLVIFSYEQYF. CDR3 DNA sequence: TGTGCCAGCAGCTTAGTCATCTTCTCCTACGAGCAGTACTTC.

The chain couples TRBV24-1 to TRBJ2-7; possibly TRBD1 or TRBD2 for D (6 bases each). The CDR3 spans 19 residues. Trimming stripped 0 bases from V and 0 bases from J, with 20 bases between. CDR1 KGHDR and CDR2 SFDVKD come from the germline V gene. The CDR3 region is CATSDLRQGAGGPSYEQYF. CDR3 nucleotide sequence: TGTGCCACCAGTGATTTGCGCCAGGGAGCTGGGGGGCCCTCCTACGAGCAGTACTTC.

The rearrangement joins TRBV18 to TRBJ1-1, with no clear D. Trimming pared 1 base from V and 3 bases from J, leaving 6 bases between. CDR1 and CDR2 (germline): KGHSH, LQKENI. The length of the CDR3 is 13 residues. The CDR3 is CASSPLSDTEAFF. CDR3 sequence (DNA): TGTGCCAGCTCACCACTCTCTGACACTGAAGCTTTCTTT.